The rows below give T cell receptor beta chains drawn from one sample of a study of cytomegalovirus exposure and HLA in healthy donors. Using immunoSEQ multiplex PCR, the repertoire was profiled, and TCRdb retains in-frame clones only, with some absent. The sample carries about 180,000 clones, roughly 80% recorded once. The sample consisted of PBMCs. The receptors here all came from a female donor in good health and CMV-seronegative. Each CDR3 is given with its conserved first and last residue. Fields, in order: clone size, J gene, D gene, V gene, CDR3 DNA, CDR3 protein. A D gene is named only where the DNA matches it firmly. A row's size may be missing; if present it is once, few, many or a size class.

>.|TRBJ2-1|.|TRBV7-8
TGTGCCAGCAGCTTAACAGGGAGCTCCTACAATGAGCAGTTCTTC
CASSLTGSSYNEQFF
>.|TRBJ1-5|.|TRBV6-4
TGTGCCAGTGACGGGGACCCGGGGGGTAGCAATCAGCCCCAGCATTTT
CASDGDPGGSNQPQHF
>.|TRBJ2-1|TRBD1|TRBV9
TGTGCCAGCAGCCCGGGGCCGGGACAGGGGAGAAATGAGCAGTTCTTC
CASSPGPGQGRNEQFF
>.|TRBJ2-3|TRBD2|TRBV7-9
TGTGCCAGCGGCGAGGTCGGGAGGCGCGGGGGGAGCACAGATACGCAGTATTTT
CASGEVGRRGGSTDTQYF
>.|TRBJ1-1|.|TRBV20-1
TGCAGTGCTATCAGGCAAACTGAAGCTTTCTTT
CSAIRQTEAFF
>.|TRBJ1-4|TRBD1|TRBV30
TGTGCCTGGAAAACTTCCGGGACAGCTGGTGAAAAACTGTTTTTT
CAWKTSGTAGEKLFF
>.|TRBJ2-3|.|TRBV6-1
TGTGCCAGCAGGCAGGGCTTCGAGACAGATACGCAGTATTTT
CASRQGFETDTQYF
>.|TRBJ1-5|.|TRBV7-8
TGTGCCAGCAGCTTTACGGACGGGGACTATCAGCCCCAGCATTTT
CASSFTDGDYQPQHF
>.|TRBJ2-1|TRBD1|TRBV11-2
TGTGCCAGCAGCGTATATTCGGGACAGGGAGAGTTCTTC
CASSVYSGQGEFF
>few|TRBJ2-1|TRBD2|TRBV13
TGTGCCAGCAGCTCCGGACTAGCGGGGGGCAATGAGCAGTTCTTC
CASSSGLAGGNEQFF
>.|TRBJ2-2|TRBD2|TRBV7-3
TGTGCCAGCAGTGTACTAGCGCCCACCGGGGAGCTGTTTTTT
CASSVLAPTGELFF
>few|TRBJ1-2|.|TRBV29-1
TGCAGCGTTGAACCCCGTAACTATGGCTACACCTTC
CSVEPRNYGYTF
>few|TRBJ2-1|TRBD1|TRBV4-3
TGCGCCAGCAGCCAAGGGGACAGGGGATCCTACAATGAGCAGTTCTTC
CASSQGDRGSYNEQFF
>.|TRBJ1-5|.|TRBV4-2
TGTGCCAGCAGCCAAGATTCAGTTCAGCCCCAGCATTTT
CASSQDSVQPQHF
>.|TRBJ1-2|.|TRBV6-5
TGTGCCAGCAGTTACTCGGGGCCCACCGGCGGCTACACCTTC
CASSYSGPTGGYTF
>.|TRBJ2-7|TRBD2|TRBV5-1
TGCGCCAGCAGCTTGCCCCCCGGGACTAGCGGGGGCGAGCAGTACTTC
CASSLPPGTSGGEQYF
>.|TRBJ2-2|TRBD1|TRBV4-3
TGCGCCAGCAGCCCAGGGACAGGGGCCGGGGAGCTGTTTTTT
CASSPGTGAGELFF
>.|TRBJ1-3|.|TRBV4-3
TGCGCCAGCAGCCAATACAGCGGGGGGGGCTCTGGAAACACCATATATTTT
CASSQYSGGGSGNTIYF
>.|TRBJ1-2|TRBD1|TRBV6-5
TGTGCCAGCAGTTACTCGAGGACAGGGAACTATGGCTACACCTTC
CASSYSRTGNYGYTF
>.|TRBJ2-7|.|TRBV7-2
TGTGCCAGCAGCTTCGCTCAGGGTTCCTACGAGCAGTACTTC
CASSFAQGSYEQYF
>once|TRBJ1-6|.|TRBV7-2
TGTGCCAGCAGCGTCGGACAGAGCCCCTATTCACCCCTCCACTTT
CASSVGQSPYSPLHF
>.|TRBJ2-1|TRBD2|TRBV7-9
TGTGCCAGCAACAAACAGTCAAGGCTAGCGGGTAACAATGAGCAGTTCTTC
CASNKQSRLAGNNEQFF
>.|TRBJ2-5|TRBD1|TRBV5-1
TGCGCCAGCAGCTTGGGACAGGGGATTTACTTC
CASSLGQGIYF